The entry that follows covers one T cell receptor beta chain sequence. It has no known antigen specificity. Base quality data are lacking; no much larger clone is found one base away. TCRbeta CDR3 regions were amplified from genomic DNA by means of the immunoSEQ Assay, a bias-controlled multiplex PCR. Regarding the original processing steps: Within the assay, amplification of reference gene primers was used to estimate how many nucleated cells each sample contained. To quantify the absolute abundance of each unique TCRbeta CDR3 rearrangement, sequence reads were collapsed and filtered. For each sample, productive Simpson clonality was calculated as the square root of Simpson's diversity index across productive rearrangements. The table was pulled from immuneACCESS by TCRdb, which kept in-frame rearrangements only. Such tables lose some clones; where checked, under half of the loss comes from unresolved V genes, and the rest has no known cause. V and J calls and clone size come straight from that table; D and trimming were deduced from the DNA. This sample is represented by approximately 500,000 clones; 75% to 90% of them were singletons. Of the sample, roughly 0.92% is held by the ten largest clones.

The CDR3 goes from the cysteine to the phenylalanine over 14 residues. Here the CDR3 DNA is all that survives: 42 bases in frame from base 1. Trimming costs V 5 bases and J 8 bases, and their ends lie 16 bases apart. CDR1 and CDR2 (MNHEY, SMNVEV) derive from the germline V gene (reference sequence). One collaborating source in Seattle enrolled patients while the patients were actively infected and followed the patients over time throughout the course of disease. Whole blood was collected in K2EDTA tubes by collaborating institutions according to the institutions' own protocols. Collaborator samples were shipped for TCRbeta analysis as frozen whole blood, isolated PBMCs, or DNA extracted from either sample type. This sample stems from a study of blood T cell repertoires in COVID-19 (TCRdb year 2020). Regarding the research as a whole: Collaborator samples came from the United States, Italy and Spain and covered acute and convalescent phases of COVID-19. The material from the prospective study consisted of cDNA or gDNA derived from T cells, B-cell-depleted T cells, or PBMCs. Deeply sampled blood TCRbeta repertoires from subjects exposed to, actively infected with, or recovered from COVID-19 were included in the dataset. A freely available public database, intended as a resource for researchers studying the immune response to SARS-CoV-2, is where the repertoires were released. Samples were obtained from the ongoing ImmuneRACE study (first 160 participants) and from roughly 1,300 subjects provided by 6 global collaborators. Sample metadata almost always included a de-identified subject ID, COVID-19 status, age in years and sex. Where HLA class I and class II types were available, the types were taken from metadata supplied by the sample provider, not from assay-based typing.

Study-level results and caveats: The quantity of clinical and demographic metadata differed by source and by participant and was supplied without curation.

The clonotype was recovered from a man between 18 and 29 years old with COVID-19, enrolled during active disease. Here the chain combines TRBV27 and TRBJ2-1; the D gene is possibly TRBD1, with 5 bases matching. Sequencing used peripheral blood. The DNA is as follows: TGTGCCAGCAGTCCCGTCAGGGCAGGCGATGAGCAGTTCTTC. This sequence encodes CASSPVRAGDEQFF.